This record looks at one TCR beta chain sequence and its context. The CDR3 is made up of 15 amino acids. Germline lookup yields CDR1 SSHAT and CDR2 FNYEAQ (reference sequence). Trimming took 5 bases from V and 2 from J, leaving 12 bases between them. This sample is part of a study of blood T cell repertoires in COVID-19. On the study more broadly: The United States, Italy and Spain supplied acute and convalescent COVID-19 samples. The analysed material was cDNA or gDNA that came from T cells, B-cell-depleted T cells, or PBMCs.

Original processing notes: How many nucleated cells were present was estimated from reference gene primer amplification. Using immunoSEQ multiplex PCR, the repertoire was profiled, and TCRdb retains in-frame clones only, with some absent. That table gives V, J and clone size, and the DNA gave D and trimming. The sample holds 180,000 or so clones, about 86% seen once. The sequence derives from a man younger than 35 with acute or convalescent COVID-19. Material: peripheral blood. This chain connects TRBV7-7 to TRBJ2-2; no clear D gene. The CDR3 sequence is CASSPRRVNTGELFF. DNA for the CDR3: TGTGCCAGCAGCCCCCGACGGGTCAACACCGGGGAGCTGTTTTTT.